The 17 T cell receptor beta chains in this list originate from one sample, sequenced in a study of radiotherapy plus CTLA-4 blockade in lung cancer. The table came from immunoSEQ multiplex PCR; TCRdb's copy has only in-frame clones and leaves some out. Among approximately 53,000 clones listed, about 85% were seen once. The source was peripheral blood, collected from a patient treated with radiotherapy plus ipilimumab. The source of these receptors is a human donor with non-small cell lung cancer whose response to radiotherapy plus ipilimumab could not be evaluated.

The V and J genes are TRBV4-3 and TRBJ2-2, with a weak D call TRBD2 (6 bases). The CDR3 is 13 residues long. Trimming pared 1 base from V and 6 bases from J, leaving 6 bases between. Germline loops: CDR1 LGHNA, CDR2 YSLEER. CDR3 in DNA: TGCGCCAGCAGCCAAGGGGACTCCGGGGAGCTGTTTTTT. This gives the protein CASSQGDSGELFF.

J is TRBJ2-5 and V is TRBV28; D is perhaps TRBD2 (6 bases). From germline, CDR1 is MDHEN and CDR2 SYDVKM. Trimming removed 5 bases at V and 4 bases at J, with 14 bases between. The CDR3 totals 14 residues. The CDR3 here is CASSTSGVRETQYF. In DNA, the CDR3 is TGTGCCAGCAGTACCTCGGGGGTACGAGAGACCCAGTACTTC.

In its sample, this clone was seen once. The chain joins TRBV27 to TRBJ2-2; 7 nucleotides match TRBD1. The J segment lost 4 bases and the V segment lost 3 bases, leaving 5 bases of the junction unmatched. The V gene's germline CDR1 is MNHEY and CDR2 SMNVEV (reference sequence). CDR3 size: 15 residues. Here the CDR3 DNA reads TGTGCCAGCAGTTTTGAGGGGGCTTTCACCGGGGAGCTGTTTTTT. It yields the protein CASSFEGAFTGELFF.

The V gene is TRBV14, the J gene TRBJ1-4; the match to TRBD1 covers 8 bases. Germline V gene lookup returns CDR1 SGHDN and CDR2 FVKESK. The CDR3 loop spans 15 amino acids. After removal of 4 bases from V and 5 bases from J, the junction contained 6 bases not matched to a gene. The CDR3 DNA is TGTGCCAGCAGCCCTCTGGACAGGGAAAATGAAAAACTGTTTTTT. The encoded protein is CASSPLDRENEKLFF.

The chain is built from TRBV2 and TRBJ2-7; no reliable D call. The CDR3 loop spans 13 amino acids. Germline CDR1 SNHLY, CDR2 FYNNEI. Trimming took off 4 bases at V and 5 bases at J, with 12 bases between the two ends. The CDR3 sequence: CASSAPPYNEQYF. In DNA, the CDR3 is TGTGCCAGCAGTGCCCCCCCATACAACGAGCAGTACTTC.

In DNA form, the CDR3 reads TGTGCCATCGCGACAGGGGGCGGAACTGAAGCTTTCTTT. Its protein product is CAIATGGGTEAFF. The chain recombines TRBV6-1 with TRBJ1-1; 10 bases are a match to TRBD1. After removal of 10 bases from V and 5 bases from J, the junction contained 7 bases not matched to a gene. This CDR3 region has 13 residues. CDR1 and CDR2 (germline): MNHNS, SASEGT.

Turning to this clone: The identical CDR3 is also encoded by other nucleotide sequences in the sample. The chain joins TRBV2 to TRBJ2-7, with D possibly TRBD1 on 5 matching bases. V gave up 7 bases and J gave up 4 bases, with 17 bases separating them. Germline CDR1 is SNHLY and CDR2 is FYNNEI. CDR3 length: 14 amino acids. The CDR3: CASMGLPISYEQYF. The CDR3 bases are TGTGCCAGCATGGGGCTCCCGATCTCGTACGAGCAGTACTTC.

The chain couples TRBV2 to TRBJ2-3; perhaps TRBD2 as D (5 bases). CDR3 size: 14 residues. CDR1 is SNHLY, CDR2 FYNNEI, per germline. V lost 3 bases, J lost 0 bases, and 7 bases lay in between. The CDR3 DNA reads TGTGCCAGCAGTGACCAGCGGAGCACAGATACGCAGTATTTT. It is translated as CASSDQRSTDTQYF.

V and J are TRBV28 and TRBJ1-1, with unresolved D. The length of the CDR3 is 15 residues. Germline V gives CDR1 MDHEN, CDR2 SYDVKM. V dropped 3 bases and J dropped 3 bases, with 14 bases sitting between them. The CDR3 nucleotides read TGTGCCAGCAGTTTTGTGAGCGTGATCGACACTGAAGCTTTCTTT. Its translation is CASSFVSVIDTEAFF.

This rearrangement joins TRBV6-5 to TRBJ1-2; possibly TRBD1 for D (5 bases). There are 15 residues in the CDR3. The V gene's germline CDR1 is MNHEY and CDR2 SVGAGI. V was trimmed by 3 bases and J by 5 bases, leaving 16 bases between them. The CDR3 spells CASSYLGAAEYGYTF. The CDR3 DNA reads TGTGCCAGCAGTTATTTAGGGGCAGCAGAATATGGCTACACCTTC.

The rearrangement uses TRBV28 and TRBJ2-7, with 10 bases aligning to TRBD1. CDR1 and CDR2 (germline): MDHEN, SYDVKM. The length of the CDR3 is 15 residues. V trimming: 5 bases; J trimming: 2 bases; junction bases outside the gene matches: 6. The CDR3 region has the DNA TGTGCCAGCAGTCTCTCCGGGACAGGGGCCTACGAGCAGTACTTC. Amino acid sequence: CASSLSGTGAYEQYF.

This clone was seen only a few times. The V call is TRBV2, the J call TRBJ2-7, with TRBD2 matching 8 bases. V trimming: 1 base; J trimming: 5 bases; junction bases outside the gene matches: 4. From germline, CDR1 is SNHLY and CDR2 FYNNEI. The CDR3 runs 14 residues. As DNA, the CDR3 is TGTGCCAGCAGTGAAGGTAGCGGGACCAACGAGCAGTACTTC. This translates into CASSEGSGTNEQYF.

The rearrangement links TRBV6-1 to TRBJ2-7; a weak D match, TRBD2 (5 bases). The V end was cut by 4 bases, the J end by 3 bases, with 16 bases between. The germline gives CDR1 MNHNS, CDR2 SASEGT. The CDR3 length is 15 residues. CDR3 DNA sequence: TGTGCCAGCAGTGGAGGACTCCTACTAAGCTACGAGCAGTACTTC. As protein: CASSGGLLLSYEQYF.

This clone has a single count. The CDR3 nucleotides read TGCGCCAGCAGCCAAACAGGGAACACTGAAGCTTTCTTT. The encoded protein is CASSQTGNTEAFF. The chain combines TRBV4-1 with TRBJ1-1; maybe TRBD1 (5 bases). This CDR3 is 13 amino acids long. V was trimmed by 2 bases and J by 1 base, leaving 5 bases between them. Germline CDR1 is MGHRA and CDR2 is YSYEKL.

V usage is TRBV7-2 and J usage is TRBJ2-7, with 10 bases that match TRBD2. Per germline, CDR1 SGHTA and CDR2 FQGNSA. There are 14 residues in the CDR3. Trimming at V came to 5 bases and at J to 6 bases, leaving 7 bases not matched to a gene. CDR3 amino acids: CASSEAGGPGEQYF. The CDR3, as DNA: TGTGCCAGCAGCGAAGCGGGAGGGCCCGGCGAGCAGTACTTC.

This clone was observed a handful of times. CDR3 nucleotide sequence: TGCGCCAGCAGCTGGGCCAGGGACAATGAGCAGTTCTTC. It yields the protein CASSWARDNEQFF. This chain uses TRBV5-1 with TRBJ2-1; a weak D match, TRBD1 (5 bases). Germline V gene sequence: CDR1 SGHRS, CDR2 YFSETQ. Trimming took 3 bases from V and 5 from J, leaving 9 bases between them. The CDR3 has 13 amino acids.

The V gene is TRBV2, the J gene TRBJ2-3; 14 bases map to TRBD2. With 3 bases clipped from V and 3 bases from J, the junction kept 8 bases outside the gene matches. Germline-derived CDR1 and CDR2 are SNHLY and FYNNEI. The CDR3 is 18 residues long. CDR3 nucleotide sequence: TGTGCCAGCAGTGACCTCTCGACTAGCGGGAGGGCGACAGATACGCAGTATTTT. Translated: CASSDLSTSGRATDTQYF. Full variable domain (remainder filled in from reference TRBV2 and TRBJ2-3): EPEVTQTPSHQVTQMGQEVILRCVPISNHLYFYWYRQILGQKVEFLVSFYNNEISEKSEIFDDQFSVERPDGSNFTLKIRSTKLEDSAMYFCASSDLSTSGRATDTQYFGPGTRLTVL.